What follows is one T cell receptor beta chain and its context. What it binds is unknown. This specimen belongs to a study of cytomegalovirus exposure and HLA in healthy donors. Study-wide background: Approximately 180 million T cells yielded 100 million to 130 million unique TCR beta sequences, as an earlier analysis found. From donors who were HLA-typed, an early data release held about 85 million unique TCRs. Study results and caveats: TCR beta chain V- and J-gene trimming was linked, in a later analysis, to a missense variant in DCLRE1C. Diagnosis of cytomegalovirus status made by the classifier reportedly showed high specificity and sensitivity.

PCR involved 60 Vbeta and 13 Jbeta primers. The repertoire was sequenced with immunoSEQ multiplex PCR; TCRdb's copy has only in-frame clones and lacks some. The sample lists 300,000 or so clones, 80% to 90% occurring once. This CDR3 has 14 amino acids. Germline assignment: CDR1 SGHAT and CDR2 FQNNGV. The V end was cut by 0 bases, the J end by 0 bases, with 5 bases between. Source material: PBMCs. The chain couples TRBV11-2 to TRBJ1-1; D remains ambiguous. The receptor was isolated from a woman aged 40 to 50 in good health and CMV-seropositive. CDR3 loop: CASSLESVNTEAFF. The CDR3 region has the DNA TGTGCCAGCAGCTTAGAATCGGTGAACACTGAAGCTTTCTTT.